The 5 T cell receptor beta chains in this list originate from one sample, sequenced in a study of cytomegalovirus exposure and HLA in healthy donors. The PCR contained 60 Vbeta and 13 Jbeta primers. Clones were sequenced by immunoSEQ multiplex PCR, and TCRdb holds only the in-frame ones, with some missing. In the table there are under 200,000 clones, about 76% of which are singletons. Sequenced input: PBMCs. These receptors originate from a male donor in good health and CMV-seropositive.

This sequence joins TRBV6-5 and TRBJ1-2; D is undetermined. V dropped 6 bases and J dropped 8 bases, with 10 bases sitting between them. Germline lookup yields CDR1 MNHEY and CDR2 SVGAGI. This CDR3 has 11 residues. The DNA of the CDR3 is TGTGCCAGCAGCTCGAGTTGGGGCTACACCTTC. It encodes CASSSSWGYTF.

The chain employs TRBV7-9 and TRBJ2-7; 7 bases are a match to TRBD2. The CDR3 sequence is 14 residues long. Per germline, CDR1 SEHNR and CDR2 FQNEAQ (reference sequence). Trimming took 1 base from V and 8 from J; bases not matched to a gene: 8. The CDR3 protein is CASSLGLAVPQQYF. The DNA of the CDR3 is TGTGCCAGCAGCTTAGGGCTAGCGGTCCCCCAGCAGTACTTC.

The V call is TRBV4-2, the J call TRBJ1-5, with TRBD1 as a possible D gene (6 bases). CDR1 and CDR2 from the germline V gene are LGHNA and YNFKEQ. With 0 bases removed from V and 6 bases from J, the gap between germline ends came to 15 bases. The CDR3 spans 16 residues. The CDR3 region is CASSQEVREGGQPQHF. In nucleotides, the CDR3 is TGTGCCAGCAGCCAAGAGGTCAGGGAAGGGGGTCAGCCCCAGCATTTT.

V usage is TRBV19 and J usage is TRBJ2-3; D remains ambiguous. CDR1 LNHDA and CDR2 SQIVND come from the germline V gene (reference sequence). V was pared by 0 bases and J by 1 base, with 11 bases between. The CDR3 runs 16 residues. The CDR3 DNA follows: TGTGCCAGTAGTATAGATGTGCAGACTGGCACAGATACGCAGTATTTT. This gives the protein CASSIDVQTGTDTQYF.

This clone has a handful of counts. This rearrangement joins TRBV25-1 to TRBJ2-5; D is possibly TRBD2 (6 bases). The CDR3 covers 16 residues. In germline, CDR1 is MGHDK, CDR2 SYGVNS. Trimming pared 4 bases from V and 4 bases from J, leaving 19 bases between. The CDR3 coding sequence is TGTGCCAGCAGTGCCTCCCGACTAGTAGGGTCAGAGACCCAGTACTTC. Encoded protein: CASSASRLVGSETQYF.